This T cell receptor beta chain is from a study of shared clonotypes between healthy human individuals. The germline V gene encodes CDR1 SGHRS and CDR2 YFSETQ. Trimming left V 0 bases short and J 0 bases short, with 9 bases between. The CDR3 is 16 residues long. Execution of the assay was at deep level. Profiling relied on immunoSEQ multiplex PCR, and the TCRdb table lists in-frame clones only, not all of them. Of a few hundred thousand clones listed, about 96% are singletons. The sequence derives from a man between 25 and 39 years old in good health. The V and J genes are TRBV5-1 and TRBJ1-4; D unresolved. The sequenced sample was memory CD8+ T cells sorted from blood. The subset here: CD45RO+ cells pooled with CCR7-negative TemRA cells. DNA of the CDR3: TGCGCCAGCAGCTTGGTTCGTGACGCAACTAATGAAAAACTGTTTTTT. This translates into CASSLVRDATNEKLFF.